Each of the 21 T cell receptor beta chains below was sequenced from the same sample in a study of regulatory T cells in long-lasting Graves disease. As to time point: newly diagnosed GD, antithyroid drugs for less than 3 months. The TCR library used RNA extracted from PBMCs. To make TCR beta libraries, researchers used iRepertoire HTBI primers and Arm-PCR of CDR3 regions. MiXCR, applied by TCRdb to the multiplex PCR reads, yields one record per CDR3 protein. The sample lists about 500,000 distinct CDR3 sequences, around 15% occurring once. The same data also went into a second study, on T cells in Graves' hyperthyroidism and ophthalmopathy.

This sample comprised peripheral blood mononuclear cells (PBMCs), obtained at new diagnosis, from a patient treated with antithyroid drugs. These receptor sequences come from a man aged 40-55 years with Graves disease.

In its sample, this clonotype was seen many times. CDR3 amino acids: CASRGSGEYNTGELFF. The CDR3 DNA reads TGTGCCAGCAGGGGTAGCGGAGAATATAACACCGGGGAGCTGTTTTTT. The chain joins TRBV2 to TRBJ2-2; possibly TRBD2 for D (6 bases). CDR3 length: 16 amino acids. The V gene lost 6 bases and the J gene lost 2 bases, with 16 bases spanning the gap. In germline, CDR1 is SNHLY, CDR2 FYNNEI.

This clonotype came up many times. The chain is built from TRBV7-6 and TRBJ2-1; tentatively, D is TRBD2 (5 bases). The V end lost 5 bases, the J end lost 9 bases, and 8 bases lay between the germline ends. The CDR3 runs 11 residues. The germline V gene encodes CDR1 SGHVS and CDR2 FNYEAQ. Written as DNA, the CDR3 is TGTGCCAGCAGCACTAGAATTGAGCAGTTCTTC. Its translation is CASSTRIEQFF. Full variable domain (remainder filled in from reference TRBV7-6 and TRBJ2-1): GAGVSQSPRYKVTKRGQDVALRCDPISGHVSLYWYRQALGQGPEFLTYFNYEAQQDKSGLPNDRFSAERPEGSISTLTIQRTEQRDSAMYRCASSTRIEQFFGPGTRLTVL.

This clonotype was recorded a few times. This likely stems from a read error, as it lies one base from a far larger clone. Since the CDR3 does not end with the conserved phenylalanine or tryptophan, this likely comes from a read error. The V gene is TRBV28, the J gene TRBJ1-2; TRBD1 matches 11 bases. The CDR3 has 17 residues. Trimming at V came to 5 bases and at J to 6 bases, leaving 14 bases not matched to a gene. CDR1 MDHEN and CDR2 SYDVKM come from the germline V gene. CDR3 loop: CASSDSVVGQGEDGYTL. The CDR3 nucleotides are TGTGCCAGCAGTGATAGTGTTGTGGGACAGGGGGAAGATGGCTACACCCTC.

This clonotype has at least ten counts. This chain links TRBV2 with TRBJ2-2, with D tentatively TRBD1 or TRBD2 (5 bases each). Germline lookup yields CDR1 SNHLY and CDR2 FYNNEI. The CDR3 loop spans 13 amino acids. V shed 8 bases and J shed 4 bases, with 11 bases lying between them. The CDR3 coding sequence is TGTGCCAGCTGCAGGGAGCGCACCGGGGAGCTGTTTTTT. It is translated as CASCRERTGELFF.

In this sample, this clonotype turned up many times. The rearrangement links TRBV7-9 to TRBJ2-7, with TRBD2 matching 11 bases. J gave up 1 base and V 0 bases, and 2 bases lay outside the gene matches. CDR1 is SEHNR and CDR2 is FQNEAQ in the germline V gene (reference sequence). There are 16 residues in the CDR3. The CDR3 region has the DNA TGTGCCAGCAGCTTAGCGCTAGCGGGAGGTTCCTACGAGCAGTACTTC. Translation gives CASSLALAGGSYEQYF.

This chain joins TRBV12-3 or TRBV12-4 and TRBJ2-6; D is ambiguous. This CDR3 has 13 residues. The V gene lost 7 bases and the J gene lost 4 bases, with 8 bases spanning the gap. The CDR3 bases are TGTGCCAGCATTATTTCCGGGGCCAACGTCCTGACTTTC. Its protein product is CASIISGANVLTF.

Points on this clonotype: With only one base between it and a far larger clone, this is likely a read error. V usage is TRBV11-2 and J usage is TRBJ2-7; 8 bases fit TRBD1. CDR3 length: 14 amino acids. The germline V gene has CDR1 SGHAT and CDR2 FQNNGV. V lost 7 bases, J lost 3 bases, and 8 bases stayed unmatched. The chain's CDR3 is CASNPTGDVYEQYF. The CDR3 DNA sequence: TGTGCCAGCAACCCGACAGGGGACGTCTACGAGCAGTACTTC.

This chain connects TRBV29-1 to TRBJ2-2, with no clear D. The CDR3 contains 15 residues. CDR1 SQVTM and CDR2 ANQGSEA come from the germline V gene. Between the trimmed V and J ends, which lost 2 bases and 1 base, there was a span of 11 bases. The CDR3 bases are TGCAGCGTTGAACTGGGCTGGGGGAACACCGGGGAGCTGTTTTTT. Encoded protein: CSVELGWGNTGELFF.

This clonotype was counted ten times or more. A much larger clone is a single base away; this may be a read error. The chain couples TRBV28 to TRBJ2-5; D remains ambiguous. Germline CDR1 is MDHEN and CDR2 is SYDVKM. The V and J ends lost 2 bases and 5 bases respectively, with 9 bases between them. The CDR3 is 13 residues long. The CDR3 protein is CASSLNVGETQYF. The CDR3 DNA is TGTGCCAGCAGTTTAAATGTGGGGGAGACCCAGTACTTC.

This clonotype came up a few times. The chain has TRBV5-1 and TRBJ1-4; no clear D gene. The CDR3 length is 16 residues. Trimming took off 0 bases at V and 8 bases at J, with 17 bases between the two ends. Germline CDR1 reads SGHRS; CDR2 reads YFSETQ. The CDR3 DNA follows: TGCGCCAGCAGCTTGGAATTTTCGGTTAGCCGCGAAAAACTGTTTTTT. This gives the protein CASSLEFSVSREKLFF. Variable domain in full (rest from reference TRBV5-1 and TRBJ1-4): KAGVTQTPRYLIKTRGQQVTLSCSPISGHRSVSWYQQTPGQGLQFLFEYFSETQRNKGNFPGRFSGRQFSNSRSEMNVSTLELGDSALYLCASSLEFSVSREKLFFGSGTQLSVL.

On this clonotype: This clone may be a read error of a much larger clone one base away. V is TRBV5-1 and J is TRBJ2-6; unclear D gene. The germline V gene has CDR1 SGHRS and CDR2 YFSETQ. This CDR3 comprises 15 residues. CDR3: CASRLRPSGPNVLTF. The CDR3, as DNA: TGCGCCAGCAGACTCCGTCCGTCTGGGCCCAACGTCCTGACTTTC.

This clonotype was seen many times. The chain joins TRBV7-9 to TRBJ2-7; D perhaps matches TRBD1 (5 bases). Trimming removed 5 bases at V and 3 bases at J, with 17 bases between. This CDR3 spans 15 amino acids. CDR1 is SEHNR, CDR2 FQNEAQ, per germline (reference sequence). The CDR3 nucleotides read TGTGCCAGCAGCCGCACTTCAGGGATCAGCTACGAGCAGTACTTC. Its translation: CASSRTSGISYEQYF.

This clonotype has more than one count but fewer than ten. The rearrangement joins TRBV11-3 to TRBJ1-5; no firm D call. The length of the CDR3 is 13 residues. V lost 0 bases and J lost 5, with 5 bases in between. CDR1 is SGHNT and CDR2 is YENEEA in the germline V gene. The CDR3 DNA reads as TGTGCCAGCAGCTTAGATTCAGATCAGCCCCAGCATTTT. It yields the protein CASSLDSDQPQHF.

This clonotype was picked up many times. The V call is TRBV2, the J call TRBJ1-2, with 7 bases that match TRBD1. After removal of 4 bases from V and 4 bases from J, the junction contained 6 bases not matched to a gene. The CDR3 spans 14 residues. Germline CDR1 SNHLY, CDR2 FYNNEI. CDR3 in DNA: TGTGCCAGCAGTGGTCGGGACAGCGTCTATGGCTACACCTTC. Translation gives CASSGRDSVYGYTF.

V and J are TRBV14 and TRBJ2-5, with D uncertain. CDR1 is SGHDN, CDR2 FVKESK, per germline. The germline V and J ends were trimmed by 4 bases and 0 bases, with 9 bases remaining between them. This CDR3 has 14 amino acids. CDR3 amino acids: CASSPRPNQETQYF. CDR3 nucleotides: TGTGCCAGCAGCCCCCGCCCCAACCAAGAGACCCAGTACTTC.

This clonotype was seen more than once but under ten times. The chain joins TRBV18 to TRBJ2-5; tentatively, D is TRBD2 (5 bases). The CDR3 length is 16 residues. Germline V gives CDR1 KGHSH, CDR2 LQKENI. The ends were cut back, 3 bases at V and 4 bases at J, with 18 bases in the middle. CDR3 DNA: TGTGCCAGCTCACCGACTTTTCCCGGGATTGCAGAGACCCAGTACTTC. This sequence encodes CASSPTFPGIAETQYF. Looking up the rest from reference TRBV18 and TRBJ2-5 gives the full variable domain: NAGVMQNPRHLVRRRGQEARLRCSPMKGHSHVYWYRQLPEEGLKFMVYLQKENIIDESGMPKERFSAEFPKEGPSILRIQQVVRGDSAAYFCASSPTFPGIAETQYFGPGTRLLVL.

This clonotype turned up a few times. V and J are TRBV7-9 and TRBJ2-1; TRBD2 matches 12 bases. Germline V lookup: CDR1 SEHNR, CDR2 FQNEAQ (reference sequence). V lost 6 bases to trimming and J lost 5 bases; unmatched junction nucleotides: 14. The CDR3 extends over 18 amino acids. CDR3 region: CASSLRGFGLAGNNEQFF. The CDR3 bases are TGTGCCAGCAGTCTCCGGGGGTTCGGACTAGCGGGAAACAATGAGCAGTTCTTC. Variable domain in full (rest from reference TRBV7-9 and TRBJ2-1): DTGVSQNPRHKITKRGQNVTFRCDPISEHNRLYWYRQTLGQGPEFLTYFQNEAQLEKSRLLSDRFSAERPKGSFSTLEIQRTEQGDSAMYLCASSLRGFGLAGNNEQFFGPGTRLTVL.

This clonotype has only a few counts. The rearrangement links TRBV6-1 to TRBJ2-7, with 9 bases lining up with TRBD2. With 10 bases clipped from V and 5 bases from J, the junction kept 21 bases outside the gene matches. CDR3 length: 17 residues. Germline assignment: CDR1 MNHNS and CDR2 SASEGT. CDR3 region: CATRSPHESGRKDEQYF. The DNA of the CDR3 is TGTGCCACCAGGAGCCCGCACGAAAGCGGGAGGAAGGACGAGCAGTACTTC.

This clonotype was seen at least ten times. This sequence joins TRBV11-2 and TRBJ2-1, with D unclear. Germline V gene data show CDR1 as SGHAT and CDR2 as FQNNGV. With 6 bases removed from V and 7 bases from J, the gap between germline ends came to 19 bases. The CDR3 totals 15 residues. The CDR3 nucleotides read TGTGCCAGCAGTCACTTCGGTCAGCGAAGGAATGAGCAGTTCTTC. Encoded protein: CASSHFGQRRNEQFF.

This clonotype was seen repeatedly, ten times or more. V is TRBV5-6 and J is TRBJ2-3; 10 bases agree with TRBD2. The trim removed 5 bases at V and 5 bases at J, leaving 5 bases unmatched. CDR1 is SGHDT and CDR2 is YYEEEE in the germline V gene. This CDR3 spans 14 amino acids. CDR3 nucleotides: TGTGCCAGCAGAGCGGGAGGGACGGGAGATACGCAGTATTTT. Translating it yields CASRAGGTGDTQYF.

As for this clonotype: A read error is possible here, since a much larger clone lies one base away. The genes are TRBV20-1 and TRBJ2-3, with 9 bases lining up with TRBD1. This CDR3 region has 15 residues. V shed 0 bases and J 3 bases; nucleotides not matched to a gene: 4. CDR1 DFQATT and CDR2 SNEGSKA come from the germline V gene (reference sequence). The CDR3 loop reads CSARDGDRETDTQYF. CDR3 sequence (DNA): TGCAGTGCTAGAGATGGGGACAGGGAGACAGATACGCAGTATTTT.